This T cell receptor (beta chain) was sequenced during a study of healthy donors' naive CD4 and CD8 T cells. Looking at the study overall: Donors came from three age groups: 20-25, 40-50 and 60-70 years. For TCR alpha, new primers spanned all functional IMGT alpha genes.

Trimming stripped 3 bases from V and 0 bases from J, with 13 bases between. The V gene's germline CDR1 is SQVTM and CDR2 ANQGSEA. The CDR3 is 15 residues long. As to this clonotype: What it binds is unknown.

Whole-study findings and limits: A reported CD4+/CD8+ bias affected most V and J genes in naive cells.

Sorting defined naive CD4+ as CD4+CD8-CD45RO-CD45RA+ and naive CD8+ as CD8+CD4-CD45RA+CD27bright. TCR libraries were built from approximately 0.55 ug of total RNA by linear amplification. One entry per CDR3 protein, called by TCRdb with MiXCR from the reads. The data contain 200,000 or so distinct CDR3 sequences, about 76% of them seen just once; the ten biggest clones take up around 2%. This chain links TRBV29-1 with TRBJ2-3; no clear D gene. Sequencing input: naive CD4+ and CD8+ T cells sorted from blood, pooled from several donors. The receptor's source is a pool of human donors in good health; the sample pools cells from several healthy donors. The CDR3 bases are TGCAGCGTTGAGACTTTGGGTACTAGCACAGATACGCAGTATTTT. This codes for CSVETLGTSTDTQYF.